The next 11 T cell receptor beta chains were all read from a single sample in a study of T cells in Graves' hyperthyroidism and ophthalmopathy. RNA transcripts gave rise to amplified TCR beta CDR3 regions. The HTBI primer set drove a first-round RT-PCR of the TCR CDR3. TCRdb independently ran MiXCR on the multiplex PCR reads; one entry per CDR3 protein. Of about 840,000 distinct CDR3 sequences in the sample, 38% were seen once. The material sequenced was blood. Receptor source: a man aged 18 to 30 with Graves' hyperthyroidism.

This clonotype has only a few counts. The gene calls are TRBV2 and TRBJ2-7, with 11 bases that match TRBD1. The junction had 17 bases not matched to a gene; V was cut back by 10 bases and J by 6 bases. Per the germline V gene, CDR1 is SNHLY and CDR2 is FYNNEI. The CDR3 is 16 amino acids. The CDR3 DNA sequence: TGTGCCACCCCGGGTGGACAGGGGGCGCAGGGGCTCGAGCAGTACTTC. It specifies CATPGGQGAQGLEQYF.

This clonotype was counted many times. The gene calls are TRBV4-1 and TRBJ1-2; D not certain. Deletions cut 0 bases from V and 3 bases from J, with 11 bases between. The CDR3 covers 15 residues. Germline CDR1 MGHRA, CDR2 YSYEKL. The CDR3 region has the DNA TGCGCCAGCAGCCAAGACGGGAGCGGTCACTATGGCTACACCTTC. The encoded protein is CASSQDGSGHYGYTF.

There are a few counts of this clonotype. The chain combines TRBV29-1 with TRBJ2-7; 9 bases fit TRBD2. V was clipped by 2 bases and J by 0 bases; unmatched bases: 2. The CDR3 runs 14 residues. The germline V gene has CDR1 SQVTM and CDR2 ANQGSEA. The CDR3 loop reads CSVESSGNSYEQYF. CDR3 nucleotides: TGCAGCGTTGAATCTAGCGGGAACTCCTACGAGCAGTACTTC.

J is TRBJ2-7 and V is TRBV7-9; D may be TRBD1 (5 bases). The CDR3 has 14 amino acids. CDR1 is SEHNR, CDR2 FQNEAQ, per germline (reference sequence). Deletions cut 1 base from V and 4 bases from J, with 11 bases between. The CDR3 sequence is CASSLGLRDYEQYF. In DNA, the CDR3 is TGTGCCAGCAGCTTAGGTCTCAGGGATTACGAGCAGTACTTC.

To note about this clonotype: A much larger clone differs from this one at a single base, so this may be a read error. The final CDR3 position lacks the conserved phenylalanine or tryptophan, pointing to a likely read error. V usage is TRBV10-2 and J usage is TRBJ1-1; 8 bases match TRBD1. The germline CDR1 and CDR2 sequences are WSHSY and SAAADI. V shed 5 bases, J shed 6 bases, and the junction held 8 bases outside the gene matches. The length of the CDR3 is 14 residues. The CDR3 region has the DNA TGCGCCAGCAGTACTGACAGGGGAGTCGCTGAAGCTTTCTAT. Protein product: CASSTDRGVAEAFY.

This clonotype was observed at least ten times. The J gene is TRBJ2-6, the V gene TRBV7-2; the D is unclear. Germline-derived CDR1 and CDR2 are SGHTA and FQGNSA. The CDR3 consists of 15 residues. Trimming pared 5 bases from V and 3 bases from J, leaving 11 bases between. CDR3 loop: CASSPTGFGANVLTF. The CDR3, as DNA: TGTGCCAGCAGCCCCACCGGGTTTGGGGCCAACGTCCTGACTTTC.

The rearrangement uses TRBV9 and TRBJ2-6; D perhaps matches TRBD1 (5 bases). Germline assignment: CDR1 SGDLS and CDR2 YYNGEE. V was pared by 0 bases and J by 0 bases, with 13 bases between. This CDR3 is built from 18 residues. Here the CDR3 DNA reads TGTGCCAGCAGCGTAGGGGGCAGGGCATACTCTGGGGCCAACGTCCTGACTTTC. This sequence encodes CASSVGGRAYSGANVLTF.

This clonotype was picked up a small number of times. The DNA for the CDR3 is TGTGCCAGCAGCTTGATCATGGACAGGGGGCGCGAGCAGTACTTC. It specifies CASSLIMDRGREQYF. The chain is built from TRBV5-6 and TRBJ2-7, with 11 positions matching TRBD1. The V gene end was trimmed by 1 base and the J gene end by 6 bases; junction bases not matched to a gene: 6. Germline CDR1 is SGHDT and CDR2 is YYEEEE. The length of the CDR3 is 15 residues.

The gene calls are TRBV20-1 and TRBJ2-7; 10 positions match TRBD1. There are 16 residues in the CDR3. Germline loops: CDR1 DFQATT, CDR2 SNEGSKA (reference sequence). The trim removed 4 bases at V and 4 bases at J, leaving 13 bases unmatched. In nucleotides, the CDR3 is TGCAGTGCTACCATTGAACGTGACAGGGGGCCTTACGAGCAGTACTTC. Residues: CSATIERDRGPYEQYF.

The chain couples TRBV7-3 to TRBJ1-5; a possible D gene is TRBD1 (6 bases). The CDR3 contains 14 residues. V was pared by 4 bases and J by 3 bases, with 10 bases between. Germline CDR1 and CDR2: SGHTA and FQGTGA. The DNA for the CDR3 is TGTGCCAGCAGCTGCAGGGGACTCAATCAGCCCCAGCATTTT. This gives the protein CASSCRGLNQPQHF.

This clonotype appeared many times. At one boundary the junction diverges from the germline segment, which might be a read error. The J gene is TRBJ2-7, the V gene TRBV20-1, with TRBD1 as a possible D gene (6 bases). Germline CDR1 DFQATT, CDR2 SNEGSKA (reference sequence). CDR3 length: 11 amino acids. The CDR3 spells CSARDQGKSHF. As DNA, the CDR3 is TGCAGTGCTAGAGATCAGGGGAAATCGCACTTC.